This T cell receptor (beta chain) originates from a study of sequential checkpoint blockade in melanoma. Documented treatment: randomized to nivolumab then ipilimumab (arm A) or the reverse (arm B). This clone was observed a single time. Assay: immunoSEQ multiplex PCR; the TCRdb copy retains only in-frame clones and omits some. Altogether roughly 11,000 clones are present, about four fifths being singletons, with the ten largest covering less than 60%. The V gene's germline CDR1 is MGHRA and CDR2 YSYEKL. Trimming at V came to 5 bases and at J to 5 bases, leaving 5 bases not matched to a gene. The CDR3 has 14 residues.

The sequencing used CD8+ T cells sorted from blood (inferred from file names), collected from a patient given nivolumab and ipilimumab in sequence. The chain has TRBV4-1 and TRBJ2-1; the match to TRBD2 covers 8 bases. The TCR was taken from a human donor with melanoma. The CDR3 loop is CASSWAGGHNEQFF. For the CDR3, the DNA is TGCGCCAGCAGCTGGGCGGGGGGTCACAATGAGCAGTTCTTC.